This is a list of T cell receptor beta chains from one sample in a study of T cells in Graves' hyperthyroidism and ophthalmopathy. TCRdb re-analysed the multiplex PCR reads in MiXCR, keeping a single row per CDR3 protein. The sample has almost 500,000 distinct CDR3 sequences, 20% to 25% seen once; the top ten hold 45% to 55%. The sequenced material came from blood. Receptors originate from a woman in her 70s with Graves' ophthalmopathy. CDR3s include the opening cysteine and the closing phenylalanine or tryptophan. A D gene is named only where the DNA matches it firmly. Size values are once, few and many counts, or a class for expanded clones, and some rows have none.

>TRBD2|TRBV6-2/TRBV6-3|.|TRBJ2-1
CASRWGMGLARNEQFF
TGTGCCAGCAGATGGGGCATGGGACTAGCGCGCAATGAGCAGTTCTTC
>.|TRBV27|.|TRBJ2-3
CASSLYTRERRTDTQYF
TGTGCCAGCAGTTTATATACGAGAGAGCGACGCACAGATACGCAGTATTTT
>.|TRBV12-3/TRBV12-4|.|TRBJ2-1
CASSRWDSEQFF
TGTGCCAGCAGTCGCTGGGACTCCGAGCAGTTCTTC
>.|TRBV12-3/TRBV12-4|few|TRBJ1-3
CASSLYGSSGNTIYF
TGTGCCAGCAGTTTATATGGCAGCTCTGGAAACACCATATATTTT
>.|TRBV5-6|.|TRBJ2-2
CASSRGSVDTGELFF
TGTGCCAGCAGCCGAGGGTCGGTGGACACCGGGGAGCTGTTTTTT
>TRBD1|TRBV19|once|TRBJ2-2
CASSTTGGANTGELFF
TGTGCCAGTAGTACGACAGGGGGTGCGAACACCGGGGAGCTGTTTTTT
>.|TRBV9|few|TRBJ2-3
CASSVVAHRTDTQYF
TGTGCCAGCAGCGTAGTGGCCCATCGCACAGATACGCAGTATTTT
>.|TRBV12-3/TRBV12-4|many|TRBJ1-1
CASSLRGDLNTEAFF
TGTGCCAGCAGTTTAAGGGGGGACTTGAACACTGAAGCTTTCTTT
>.|TRBV5-5|few|TRBJ1-3
CASSHRTVSGNTIYF
TGTGCCAGCAGCCATAGGACAGTCTCTGGAAACACCATATATTTT
>.|TRBV12-3/TRBV12-4|.|TRBJ1-1
CASSFFGSPNTEAFF
TGTGCCAGCAGTTTTTTCGGCAGTCCGAACACTGAAGCTTTCTTT
>.|TRBV18|.|TRBJ1-5
CASSPPGASSNQPQHF
TGTGCCAGCTCACCTCCGGGGGCATCGAGCAATCAGCCCCAGCATTTT
>.|TRBV11-2|few|TRBJ2-5
CASSLGLGRLRETQYF
TGTGCCAGCAGCTTGGGCCTTGGGAGACTGCGAGAGACCCAGTACTTC
>TRBD2|TRBV6-9|.|TRBJ2-1
CASSSLVASGRYNEQFF
TGTGCCAGCAGTTCCTTAGTTGCTAGCGGTCGCTACAATGAGCAGTTCTTC
>TRBD2|TRBV13|many|TRBJ2-7
CASSIGGRAYEQYF
TGTGCCAGCAGCATTGGCGGGAGGGCGTACGAGCAGTACTTC
>.|TRBV9|.|TRBJ2-1
CASSVDSGSSYNEQFF
TGTGCCAGCAGCGTAGACTCGGGAAGCTCCTACAATGAGCAGTTCTTC
>TRBD2|TRBV7-8|many|TRBJ2-1
CASSSGTSGRSEQFF
TGTGCCAGCAGCTCCGGGACTAGCGGGAGAAGTGAGCAGTTCTTC
>.|TRBV15|many|TRBJ1-1
CATSRDGEVGTEAFF
TGTGCCACCAGCAGAGATGGGGAAGTAGGCACTGAAGCTTTCTTT
>TRBD2|TRBV10-3|many|TRBJ2-5
CAISESGTQETQYF
TGTGCCATCAGTGAGAGCGGGACCCAAGAGACCCAGTACTTC
>TRBD2|TRBV7-2|few|TRBJ2-7
CASSLQAGSSYEQYF
TGTGCCAGCAGCTTGCAAGCGGGGAGCTCCTACGAGCAGTACTTC
>.|TRBV20-1|few|TRBJ1-1
CSARALAGLHTEAFF
TGCAGTGCTAGGGCCCTTGCAGGGTTGCACACTGAAGCTTTCTTT
>.|TRBV11-2|.|TRBJ2-7
CASSPTGIDRYF
TGTGCCAGCAGCCCTACCGGTATCGACAGGTACTTC
>.|TRBV3-1|few|TRBJ1-2
CASSPQRGGSGYTF
TGTGCCAGCAGCCCCCAGAGGGGGGGTAGTGGCTACACCTTC
>TRBD1|TRBV25-1|.|TRBJ2-7
CASSVGTGGNEQYF
TGTGCCAGCAGTGTTGGGACAGGGGGTAACGAGCAGTACTTC
>.|TRBV20-1|.|TRBJ2-3
CSARPGGEGTDTQYF
TGCAGTGCTAGACCCGGTGGTGAGGGCACAGATACGCAGTATTTT
>.|TRBV28|.|TRBJ2-3
CASATSTRTDTQYF
TGTGCCAGCGCTACTAGCACCCGCACAGATACGCAGTATTTT
>TRBD2|TRBV7-3|few|TRBJ2-3
CASSLSGGLAPDTQYF
TGTGCCAGCAGCTTAAGTGGGGGACTAGCCCCAGATACGCAGTATTTT
>.|TRBV5-1|.|TRBJ1-2
CASSLVGGVEFDYGYTF
TGCGCCAGCAGCTTGGTTGGGGGCGTCGAGTTCGACTATGGCTACACCTTC
>.|TRBV14|few|TRBJ2-5
CASSQVGGMETQYF
TGTGCCAGCAGCCAAGTAGGGGGTATGGAGACCCAGTACTTC
>TRBD2|TRBV20-1|few|TRBJ2-7
CSARDPLAGVIYEQYF
TGCAGTGCTAGAGATCCTCTAGCGGGAGTGATTTACGAGCAGTACTTC
>.|TRBV7-2|few|TRBJ2-7
CASSLTGSVFYEQYF
TGTGCCAGCAGCTTGACCGGATCAGTTTTCTACGAGCAGTACTTC
>.|TRBV7-2|.|TRBJ1-2
CASSPTGRLNYGYTF
TGTGCCAGCAGCCCAACGGGGAGGCTTAACTATGGCTACACCTTC
>.|TRBV2|many|TRBJ1-5
CASSEQLYSNQPQHF
TGTGCCAGCAGTGAACAGCTTTATAGCAATCAGCCCCAGCATTTT